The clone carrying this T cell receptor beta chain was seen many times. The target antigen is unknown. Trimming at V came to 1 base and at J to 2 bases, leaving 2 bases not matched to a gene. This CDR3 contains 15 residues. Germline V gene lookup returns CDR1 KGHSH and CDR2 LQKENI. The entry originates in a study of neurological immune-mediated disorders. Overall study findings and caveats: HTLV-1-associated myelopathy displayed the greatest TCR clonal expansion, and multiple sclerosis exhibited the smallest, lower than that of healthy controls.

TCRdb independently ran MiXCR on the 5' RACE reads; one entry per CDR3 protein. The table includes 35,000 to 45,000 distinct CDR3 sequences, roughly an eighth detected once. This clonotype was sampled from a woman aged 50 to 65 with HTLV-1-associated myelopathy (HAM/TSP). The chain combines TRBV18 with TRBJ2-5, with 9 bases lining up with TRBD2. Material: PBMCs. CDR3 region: CASSPLAGVQETQYF. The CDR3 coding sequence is TGTGCCAGCTCACCACTAGCGGGGGTGCAAGAGACCCAGTACTTC.